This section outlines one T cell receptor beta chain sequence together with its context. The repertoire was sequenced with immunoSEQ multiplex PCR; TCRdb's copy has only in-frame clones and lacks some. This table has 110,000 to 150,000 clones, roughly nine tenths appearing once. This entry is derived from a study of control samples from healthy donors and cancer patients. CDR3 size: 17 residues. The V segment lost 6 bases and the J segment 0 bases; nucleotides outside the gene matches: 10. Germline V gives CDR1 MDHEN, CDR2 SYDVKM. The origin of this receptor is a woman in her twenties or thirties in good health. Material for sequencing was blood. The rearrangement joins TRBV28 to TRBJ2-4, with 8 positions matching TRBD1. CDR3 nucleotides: TGTGCCAGCAGGACCCGTACAGGGGGGCTAGCCAAAAACATTCAGTACTTC. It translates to CASRTRTGGLAKNIQYF.